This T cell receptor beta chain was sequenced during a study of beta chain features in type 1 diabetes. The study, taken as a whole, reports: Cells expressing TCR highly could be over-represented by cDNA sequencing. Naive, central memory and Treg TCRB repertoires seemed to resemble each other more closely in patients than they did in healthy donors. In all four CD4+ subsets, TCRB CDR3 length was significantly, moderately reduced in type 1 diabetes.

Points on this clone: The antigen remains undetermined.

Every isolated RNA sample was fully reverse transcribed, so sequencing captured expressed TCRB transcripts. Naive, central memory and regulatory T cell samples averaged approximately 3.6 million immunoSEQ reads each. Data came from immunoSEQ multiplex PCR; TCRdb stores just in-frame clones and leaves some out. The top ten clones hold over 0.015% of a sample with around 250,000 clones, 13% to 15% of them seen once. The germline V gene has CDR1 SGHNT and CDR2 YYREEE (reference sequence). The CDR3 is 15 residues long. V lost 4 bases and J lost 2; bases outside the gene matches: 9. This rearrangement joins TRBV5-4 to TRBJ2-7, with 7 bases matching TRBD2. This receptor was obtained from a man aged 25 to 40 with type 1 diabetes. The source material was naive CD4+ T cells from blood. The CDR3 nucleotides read TGTGCCAGCAGCACCCGGGAGAGCGGGGCCTACGAGCAGTACTTC. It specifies CASSTRESGAYEQYF.